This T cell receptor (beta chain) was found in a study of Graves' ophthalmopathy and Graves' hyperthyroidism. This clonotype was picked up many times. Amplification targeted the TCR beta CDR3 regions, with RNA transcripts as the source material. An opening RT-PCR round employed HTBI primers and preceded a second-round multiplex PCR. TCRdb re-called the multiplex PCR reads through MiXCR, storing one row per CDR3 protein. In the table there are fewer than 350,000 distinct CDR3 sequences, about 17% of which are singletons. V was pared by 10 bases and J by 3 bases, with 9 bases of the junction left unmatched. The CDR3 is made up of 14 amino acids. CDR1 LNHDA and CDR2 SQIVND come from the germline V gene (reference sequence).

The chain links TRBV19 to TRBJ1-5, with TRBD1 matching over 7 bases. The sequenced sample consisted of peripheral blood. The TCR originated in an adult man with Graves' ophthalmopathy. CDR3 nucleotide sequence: TGTGCCACCTCTACCGGGACAGTCAATCAGCCCCAGCATTTT. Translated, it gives CATSTGTVNQPQHF. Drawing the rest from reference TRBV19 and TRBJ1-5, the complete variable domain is DGGITQSPKYLFRKEGQNVTLSCEQNLNHDAMYWYRQDPGQGLRLIYYSQIVNDFQKGDIAEGYSVSREKKESFPLTVTSAQKNPTAFYLCATSTGTVNQPQHFGDGTRLSIL.